This T cell receptor beta chain came from a study of cytomegalovirus exposure and HLA in healthy donors (dated by TCRdb to the late 2010s). Concerning the study at large: An earlier analysis of approximately 600 of the donors reported roughly 300 Gb of sequence data and 100 million to 130 million unique TCR beta sequences from roughly 200 million T cells. In the later analysis, no new phenotypic data were used to find candidate immune exposures; instead, reliance was placed on TCR beta sequences and their occurrence across donors. All discovery cohort repertoires had been generated using a single sequencing platform. An earlier analysis of roughly 580 of the donors used high-throughput TCR beta sequencing to judge whether each TCR beta V gene segment behaved as functional or pseudogenic. The study used immunosequencing to profile the T cell repertoires of approximately 690 subjects and linked those repertoires to cytomegalovirus serostatus. Donor age, sex, ethnicity and CMV serostatus were compiled alongside the repertoire data. Class I and class II HLA loci were covered by the typing at four-digit resolution. An early release covering over 500 HLA-typed donors comprised roughly 300 gigabases of sequencing data and approximately 85 million unique TCR sequences. Four to six DR-DQ haplotypes were handled as single units for association and clustering because linkage in the cohort was strong. The number of typed donors differed by locus: about 629-630 for A, B, C, DRB1 and DQB1; 522 for DQA1; around 580 for DPA1; and some 430 for DPB1. Along with the roughly 670-subject first cohort, a separate validation cohort of around 120 different subjects was used. To study patterns of TCR occurrence, a later analysis re-analyzed previously published TCR beta repertoires from 700 or so donors and added high-resolution HLA genotyping. Of the roughly 410 genotyped donors, less than 85% were placed in the genetic ancestry cluster associated with self-reported Caucasian donors. The aim of the study was to test whether cataloging public T cell receptors could identify signatures of past pathogen exposure. High-throughput TCR immunosequencing, statistical association of individual TCRs with disease status, and machine learning were combined to predict cytomegalovirus infection status. Genome-wide SNP genotypes for about 55% of the roughly 670 donors were used in a later genetic analysis, which treated that subset as a discovery cohort. Across some 400 genotyped donors of the cohort, an average of about 200,000 unique TCR beta nucleotide sequences per donor were sequenced, and roughly 17% of those sequences were non-productive. Here is what the overall study found, with its caveats: The earlier analysis of about 600 of the donors excluded some 15 rarely observed V segments, including chromosome 9 orphons, because counts were too low. In this cohort, only TCR beta chains were sequenced, and detectable features were limited by the absence of alpha or paired-chain data. Compared with equally common non-associated chains, HLA-associated TCR beta chains in a later analysis were more clonally expanded and had lower generation probabilities. A cluster of highly shared sequence variants was judged likely to represent a technical artifact of the sequencing pipeline. Most CMV-associated TCR beta chains appeared to be HLA-restricted in a later analysis, and the HLA associations seemed to be driven largely by CMV exposure. Assigning TCR associations to individual alleles was difficult when HLA alleles, especially DR and DQ, strongly co-occurred. A later analysis found that TCR association rates varied across HLA loci, with DRB1 alleles showing the most associated TCRs and HLA-C alleles the fewest. Several of the top co-occurrence clusters appeared to be linked to parvovirus B19, influenza, CMV and Epstein-Barr virus, according to a later analysis. At a false discovery rate of 0.05, a later analysis linked some 17,000 TCR beta sequences to specific HLA alleles. Some IMGT-functional V segments, including TRBV6-2 and TRBV6-3, could not be told apart with the 87-base-pair reads, so those segments were excluded. A further reported finding was that TCR beta sequences accurately predicted the HLA-A and HLA-B alleles for most subjects in the first cohort. Sequencing depth was assumed to be roughly uniform across donors in the presence/absence analyses, though that assumption may not hold. While some public TCRs were present in many individuals, most TCR sequences turned up only very rarely across donors. Broadly in line with IMGT annotations, most TCR beta V segments showed up in productive rearrangements about 87% or about 30% of the time in an earlier analysis of roughly 590 of the donors. Because HLA typing was unavailable for some donors at each locus, only the typed subset was used in association tests. Linkage disequilibrium might explain the correlated functional status among segregating V segments, but an unknown experimental factor could not be ruled out. A total of roughly 160 TCR beta chains were listed by the study as associated with cytomegalovirus. V-gene and J-gene trimming of TCR beta chains was associated with a missense DCLRE1C variant in a later genetic analysis, and the association was replicated in an independent cohort. For the cohort, immune exposure information was limited to CMV serostatus. A later genetic analysis reported fewer N-insertions in productive TCRs among donors in an Asian-associated ancestry cluster than the approximately 700-donor mean. A few of the identified cytomegalovirus-associated TCR beta chains were confirmed in vitro to be specific for cytomegalovirus antigens. The authors suggested that the approach could potentially be generalized to other disease states and immunological phenotypes. The classifier was reported to diagnose cytomegalovirus status with high specificity and sensitivity in both the original cohort and the validation cohort.

The cohort comprised some 680 healthy bone marrow donors. Cohort members were all nominally healthy when sampled, although unrecorded immune exposures were likely present. The donor was CMV seronegative and was included in the group of a few hundred seronegative cohort members. A peripheral blood sample was provided by each donor, and peripheral blood mononuclear cells were used for TCR beta sequencing. Genomic DNA was extracted from the blood cell samples with the Qiagen DNeasy Blood Extraction Kit. Library preparation employed the immunoSEQ multiplex PCR assay. A mixture of 60 forward primers for TCR Vbeta segments and 13 reverse primers for TCR Jbeta segments was used in the multiplex PCR. Amplification of the CDR3 region of rearranged TCR beta genes was performed with a multiplex PCR assay on genomic DNA. The Illumina HiSeq System was used to sequence the amplified TCR beta libraries as 87-base-pair reads. The authors processed their data as follows. A later analysis tallied tens of millions of unique TCR beta chains across the 666 repertoires, and some 10 million of those chains were shared by two or more donors. Raw reads were error-corrected and collapsed into unique sequences with a nearest-neighbor algorithm that merged closely related sequences to remove PCR and sequencing errors. V, D and J gene segments were assigned by aligning CDR3 sequences to IMGT reference sequences. For a sequence to be retained, at least a six-nucleotide match to both a V gene segment and a J gene segment was required. A rearrangement counted as productive if the CDR3 had no stop codons and remained in frame with V and J, and every other rearrangement counted as non-productive. CDR3 was defined by IMGT convention, running from the second conserved V-encoded cysteine to the conserved J-encoded phenylalanine. The earlier analysis of 550 to 650 of the donors excluded any sequence lacking an unambiguous match to a single V gene segment. An earlier analysis of over 450 of the donors classified V segments as functional when productive rearrangements were above 56.7% and as segregating when the standard deviation between donors was above 5%. A statistical classification framework was built for diagnosing cytomegalovirus status from the catalog of TCR beta chain sequences. In a later analysis, TCR nucleotide sequences were compared against IMGT/GENE-DB human TR gene sequences so that V and J genes could be assigned. In a later analysis, CDR3 sequences and most-parsimonious VDJ recombination scenarios were assigned using the TCRdist pipeline. In a later analysis, each TCR beta chain was defined by its CDR3 amino acid sequence together with its V-gene family, and reads without a unique V-gene family were excluded. In a later analysis, several hundred highly shared, low-generation-probability nucleotide sequences were removed to address suspected cross-contamination and a sequencing artifact. For each public chain, a later analysis derived a clonal expansion index from normalized ranks of inferred template counts within each repertoire. A later analysis computed generation probabilities with a VDJ recombination model fitted to out-of-frame rearrangements, and checked the results against IGoR. A later analysis scored TCR-TCR, TCR-HLA and TCR-CMV co-occurrence with hypergeometric tests, applying a repertoire-size bias correction to TCR pairs. False discovery rates were estimated in a later analysis by permuting HLA or CMV assignments 20 times. In a later analysis, co-occurring TCRs were grouped using DBSCAN, with TCRdist sequence similarity added in when clustering inside HLA-allele-positive subsets. For co-occurrence clustering, repertoires with fewer than 30,000 or more than 120,000 public chains were excluded, along with about five repertoires with anomalous nucleotide sharing. TCRdb stores this immuneACCESS table with in-frame sequences only. Part of the clones is absent; in the studies checked, under half of the shortfall reflects unresolved V genes, and no reason is known for the rest. V and J calls and clone size are those listed in that table; D and trimming were worked out from the DNA. Counted in this sample were roughly 150,000 clones; roughly 66% of them appeared once. The biggest ten clones account for about 1.5% of the sample.

In its sample, this clone was seen once. Its antigen is not yet known. Base qualities are not recorded, but no much larger clone differs from it by a single base. Its CDR3 holds 14 amino acids, cysteine through phenylalanine. Of all the DNA, just the CDR3 is kept, 42 bases in frame from base 1. CDR1 and CDR2 (SGHRS, YFSETQ) derive from the germline V gene. V loses 4 bases, J loses 6 bases, and the germline ends lie 13 bases apart. The receptor was derived from a woman between 18 and 29 years old in good health and CMV-seronegative. In this chain, TRBV5-1 is recombined with TRBJ2-2, with a tentative D gene TRBD2 over 5 matching bases. The sequenced material came from PBMCs. The sequence in DNA is TGCGCCAGCAGCGGAAGGACTGGGGCCGGGGAGCTGTTTTTT. The resulting protein is CASSGRTGAGELFF.